These T cell receptor beta chains were read from a single sample in a study of shared clonotypes between healthy human individuals. The data were produced by immunoSEQ multiplex PCR, yet TCRdb's version contains in-frame clones alone and is incomplete. The sample records fewer than 650,000 clones, about three quarters being singletons. The sample taken for sequencing was PBMCs. The receptors were sampled from a woman aged 40 to 49 in good health. Some clones in this sample may be carry-over from other donors' samples. The CDR3 runs from the conserved cysteine through the conserved F or W. D genes are given only for firm matches. Only part of the rows carry a size: once, few, many, or a class if the clone is expanded.

>-|-|TRBJ2-7|TRBV7-2
CASSFRSQVEQYF
TGTGCCAGCAGCTTCAGGTCCCAGGTTGAGCAGTACTTC
>-|-|TRBJ2-5|TRBV5-8
CASSLKRVVGETQYF
TGTGCCAGCAGCTTGAAGAGGGTCGTGGGGGAGACCCAGTACTTC
>-|-|TRBJ1-1|TRBV30
CAWSQGFSEAFF
TGTGCCTGGAGTCAGGGGTTCTCTGAAGCTTTCTTT
>-|-|TRBJ2-3|TRBV21-1
CASSKFLGTGFRTDTQYF
TGTGCCAGCAGCAAATTTCTAGGGACAGGGTTTCGCACAGATACGCAGTATTTT
>-|-|TRBJ1-3|TRBV9
CASSSRGDNSGNTIYF
TGTGCCAGCAGCTCCAGAGGGGACAACTCTGGAAACACCATATATTTT
>TRBD2|-|TRBJ2-1|TRBV4-1
CASSRLAGTPYNEQFF
TGCGCCAGCAGCCGACTAGCGGGGACCCCGTACAATGAGCAGTTCTTC
>TRBD2|-|TRBJ2-1|TRBV28
CASSFWVAGVPGEQFF
TGTGCCAGCAGTTTTTGGGTAGCGGGCGTCCCGGGTGAGCAGTTCTTC
>TRBD1|-|TRBJ2-7|TRBV5-4
CASSEGQGGWREQYF
TGTGCCAGCAGCGAGGGACAGGGGGGTTGGAGGGAGCAGTACTTC
>-|-|TRBJ2-7|TRBV10-2
CASSVLADSYEQYF
TGCGCCAGCAGCGTTTTAGCGGATTCCTACGAGCAGTACTTC
>-|-|TRBJ1-5|TRBV16
CASSPLFGNQPQHF
TGTGCCAGCAGCCCCCTCTTTGGCAATCAGCCCCAGCATTTT
>-|-|TRBJ2-3|TRBV10-3
CACGPSRPDTQYF
TGTGCCTGCGGCCCCTCCCGACCGGATACGCAGTATTTT
>-|once|TRBJ2-3|TRBV28
CATRGDGTGSADTQYF
TGTGCCACCCGGGGCGATGGGACTGGAAGCGCAGATACGCAGTATTTT
>TRBD1|-|TRBJ2-7|TRBV15
CATSSVDRGKYEQYF
TGTGCCACCAGCAGTGTGGACAGGGGAAAGTACGAGCAGTACTTC
>TRBD1|-|TRBJ2-5|TRBV2
CASRDRAETQYF
TGTGCCAGCAGAGACAGGGCAGAGACCCAGTACTTC
>TRBD2|-|TRBJ2-7|TRBV7-9
CASSLELAGDEQYF
TGTGCCAGCAGCTTAGAGTTAGCGGGAGACGAGCAGTACTTC
>-|-|TRBJ2-7|TRBV15
CATSRDQGGPYEQYF
TGTGCCACCAGCAGAGATCAGGGTGGGCCCTACGAGCAGTACTTC
>-|-|TRBJ2-7|TRBV7-9
CASSRTMGEQYF
TGTGCCAGCAGTCGCACCATGGGCGAGCAGTACTTC
>TRBD2|-|TRBJ2-2|TRBV19
CASSIRTSGRFGELFF
TGTGCCAGTAGTATACGGACTAGCGGGAGGTTCGGGGAGCTGTTTTTT
>-|-|TRBJ1-4|TRBV28
CASMLGTNEKLFF
TGTGCCAGCATGCTAGGGACTAATGAAAAACTGTTTTTT
>TRBD2|-|TRBJ2-7|TRBV2
CASTPGGGVREQYF
TGTGCCAGCACCCCGGGAGGAGGTGTTCGCGAGCAGTACTTC
>-|-|TRBJ1-2|TRBV28
CASRGGANYGYTF
TGTGCCAGCAGGGGAGGGGCTAACTATGGCTACACCTTC
>TRBD2|few|TRBJ2-7|TRBV7-2
CASSWAAGDYEQYF
TGTGCCAGCAGCTGGGCGGCGGGAGACTACGAGCAGTACTTC
>-|-|TRBJ2-2|TRBV7-2
CASSSAPSGTRNTGELFF
TGTGCCAGCAGCTCCGCCCCGTCCGGGACCAGGAACACCGGGGAGCTGTTCTTT
>-|once|TRBJ1-4|TRBV19
CASSIGSGLRDEKLFF
TGTGCCAGTAGTATAGGTAGCGGACTTCGGGATGAAAAACTGTTTTTT
>-|-|TRBJ2-7|TRBV6-6
CASSYSGTGTYEQYF
TGTGCCAGCAGTTATTCCGGGACGGGTACCTACGAGCAGTACTTC
>TRBD2|-|TRBJ2-2|TRBV2
CAIATSGSPITGELFF
TGTGCCATCGCGACTAGCGGGAGTCCAATAACCGGGGAGCTGTTTTTT
>TRBD1|once|TRBJ1-5|TRBV28
CASSRGTGAGNQPQHF
TGTGCCAGCAGTCGGGGGACAGGGGCTGGCAATCAGCCCCAGCATTTT
>-|-|TRBJ2-7|TRBV5-1
CASSPDGAGFYEQYF
TGCGCCAGCAGCCCGGATGGTGCGGGATTCTACGAGCAGTACTTC
>-|-|TRBJ1-2|TRBV6-5
CASQGGATYGYTF
TGTGCCAGTCAAGGCGGAGCCACCTATGGCTACACCTTC
>-|few|TRBJ2-7|TRBV9
CASSVAGDPYKQYF
TGTGCCAGCAGCGTAGCGGGGGATCCCTACAAGCAGTACTTC
>TRBD2|-|TRBJ2-1|TRBV27
CASSRTSGSSSYNEQFF
TGTGCCAGCAGTAGGACTAGCGGGTCAAGCTCCTACAATGAGCAGTTCTTC
>-|-|TRBJ1-4|TRBV29-1
CSVEGGGDEKLFF
TGCAGCGTTGAGGGGGGAGGAGATGAAAAACTGTTTTTT
>TRBD1|-|TRBJ1-4|TRBV7-9
CASSGQGGGNEKLFF
TGTGCCAGCAGCGGACAGGGCGGGGGGAATGAAAAACTGTTTTTT
>TRBD2|few|TRBJ2-7|TRBV19
CASSTPGLAGGEQYF
TGTGCCAGTAGTACTCCGGGACTAGCGGGAGGCGAGCAGTACTTC
>-|-|TRBJ2-1|TRBV18
CASSPWQSSYNEQFF
TGTGCCAGCTCACCGTGGCAAAGCTCCTACAATGAGCAGTTCTTC
>-|-|TRBJ1-1|TRBV19
CASSKSQNTEAFF
TGTGCCAGTAGTAAATCCCAGAACACTGAAGCTTTCTTT
>-|-|TRBJ1-5|TRBV7-2
CASSLRGTRGNQPQHF
TGTGCCAGCAGCTTACGAGGGACGAGGGGCAATCAGCCCCAGCATTTT
>TRBD1|-|TRBJ2-7|TRBV28
CASTGGPYEQYF
TGTGCCAGCACAGGGGGCCCCTACGAGCAGTACTTC
>TRBD1|-|TRBJ1-5|TRBV28
CASSGTARGQPQHF
TGTGCCAGCAGTGGGACAGCGCGGGGTCAGCCCCAGCATTTT
>-|-|TRBJ2-1|TRBV18
CASSPSSGLNNEQFF
TGTGCCAGCTCACCATCGAGCGGACTAAACAATGAGCAGTTCTTC
>TRBD2|-|TRBJ2-2|TRBV19
CASSSGRDYTGELFF
TGTGCCAGTAGTAGTGGGAGGGATTACACCGGGGAGCTGTTTTTT
>-|-|TRBJ2-5|TRBV7-2
CASSFSNQETQYF
TGTGCCAGCAGCTTCTCCAACCAAGAGACCCAGTACTTC
>-|once|TRBJ2-7|TRBV18
CASSPAYEQYF
TGTGCCAGCTCACCTGCCTACGAGCAGTACTTC
>TRBD2|-|TRBJ2-2|TRBV27
CASKGGVQGVAGELFF
TGTGCCAGCAAGGGAGGGGTGCAGGGAGTCGCCGGGGAGCTGTTTTTT
>TRBD1|-|TRBJ2-3|TRBV7-2
CASSPRTGDTQYF
TGTGCCAGCAGCCCCCGGACAGGGGATACGCAGTATTTT
>-|-|TRBJ2-7|TRBV5-5
CASSRPGGYEQYF
TGTGCCAGCAGTCGCCCAGGTGGCTACGAGCAGTACTTC